These 8 T cell receptor beta chains came from one sample sequenced in a study of cytomegalovirus exposure and HLA in healthy donors. Primers for the PCR totalled 60 Vbeta and 13 Jbeta. The protocol was immunoSEQ multiplex PCR, while the TCRdb copy is restricted to in-frame clones and leaves out a portion. The sample lists 150,000 to 200,000 clones; about 80% were seen once. Sequenced: PBMCs. The receptors derive from a woman aged 18 to 35 in good health and CMV-seropositive.

Written as DNA, the CDR3 is TGCGCCAGCAGCTTGGAACCGGGACTCCATGAGCAGTTCTTC. It specifies CASSLEPGLHEQFF. V is TRBV5-1 and J is TRBJ2-1; a possible D gene is TRBD2 (6 bases). Between the trimmed V and J ends, which lost 0 bases and 8 bases, there was a span of 12 bases. The CDR3 is 14 amino acids. CDR1 is SGHRS and CDR2 is YFSETQ in the germline V gene.

This clone turned up a few times. The chain links TRBV7-9 to TRBJ2-3; TRBD2 matches at 10 bases. Germline CDR1 reads SEHNR; CDR2 reads FQNEAQ (reference sequence). The CDR3 totals 15 residues. The V gene end was trimmed by 6 bases and the J gene end by 2 bases; junction bases not matched to a gene: 5. DNA of the CDR3: TGTGCCAGCAGTCTAACTAGCGGGGACACAGATACGCAGTATTTT. It yields the protein CASSLTSGDTDTQYF.

The rearrangement uses TRBV13 and TRBJ1-1, with unresolved D. This CDR3 contains 16 residues. V was pared by 5 bases and J by 3 bases, with 19 bases between. Germline V lookup: CDR1 PRHDT, CDR2 FYEKMQ (reference sequence). The CDR3 sequence is CASSARGTHRYTEAFF. DNA of the CDR3: TGTGCCAGCAGCGCCCGCGGTACCCATAGGTACACTGAAGCTTTCTTT.

CDR3 in amino acids: CASSRTGEPEAFF. In DNA, the CDR3 is TGTGCCAGCAGCCGAACGGGAGAACCTGAAGCTTTCTTT. The chain combines TRBV14 with TRBJ1-1; D is uncertain. The CDR3 length is 13 residues. Germline V lookup: CDR1 SGHDN, CDR2 FVKESK. Deletions cut 4 bases from V and 6 bases from J, with 12 bases between.

The rearrangement uses TRBV7-9 and TRBJ2-7; TRBD2 might be the D (6 bases). The CDR3 has 14 amino acids. In germline, CDR1 is SEHNR, CDR2 FQNEAQ (reference sequence). Deletions cut 4 bases from V and 6 bases from J, with 16 bases between. CDR3 coding DNA: TGTGCCAGCAGCTACGGGGGATCCGCCGGCGAGCAGTACTTC. Its protein product is CASSYGGSAGEQYF.

This rearrangement joins TRBV19 to TRBJ1-1; 8 positions agree with TRBD1. The CDR3 is 16 residues long. Germline CDR1 reads LNHDA; CDR2 reads SQIVND (reference sequence). The V gene end was trimmed by 5 bases and the J gene end by 4 bases; junction bases not matched to a gene: 12. The CDR3 loop is CASSADRGRGGTEAFF. CDR3 nucleotides: TGTGCCAGTAGTGCAGACAGGGGCCGAGGAGGCACTGAAGCTTTCTTT.

V is TRBV27 and J is TRBJ2-7; the match to TRBD2 covers 9 bases. The CDR3 is made up of 15 amino acids. Germline V gives CDR1 MNHEY, CDR2 SMNVEV (reference sequence). Trimming took 6 bases from V and 0 from J; bases not matched to a gene: 6. This CDR3 is CASSIAGAPSYEQYF. For the CDR3, the DNA is TGTGCCAGCAGCATAGCGGGGGCTCCCTCCTACGAGCAGTACTTC.

The rearrangement links TRBV9 to TRBJ2-2; 7 bases are a match to TRBD1. The V gene end was trimmed by 6 bases and the J gene end by 0 bases; junction bases not matched to a gene: 2. Germline CDR1 SGDLS, CDR2 YYNGEE. CDR3 size: 14 residues. The CDR3 DNA is TGTGCCAGCACCAGGGGGACGAACACCGGGGAGCTGTTTTTT. Translation gives CASTRGTNTGELFF.